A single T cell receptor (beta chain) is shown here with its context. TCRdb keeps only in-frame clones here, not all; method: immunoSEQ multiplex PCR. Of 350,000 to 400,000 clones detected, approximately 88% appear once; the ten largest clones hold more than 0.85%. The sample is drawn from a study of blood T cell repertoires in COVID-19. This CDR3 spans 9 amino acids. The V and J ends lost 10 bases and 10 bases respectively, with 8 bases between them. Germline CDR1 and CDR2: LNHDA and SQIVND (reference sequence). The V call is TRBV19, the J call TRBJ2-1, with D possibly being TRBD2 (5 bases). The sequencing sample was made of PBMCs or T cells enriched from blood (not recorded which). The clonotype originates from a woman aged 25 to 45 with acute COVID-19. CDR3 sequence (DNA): TGTGCCACCATAGCGGAGCAGTTCTTC. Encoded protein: CATIAEQFF.